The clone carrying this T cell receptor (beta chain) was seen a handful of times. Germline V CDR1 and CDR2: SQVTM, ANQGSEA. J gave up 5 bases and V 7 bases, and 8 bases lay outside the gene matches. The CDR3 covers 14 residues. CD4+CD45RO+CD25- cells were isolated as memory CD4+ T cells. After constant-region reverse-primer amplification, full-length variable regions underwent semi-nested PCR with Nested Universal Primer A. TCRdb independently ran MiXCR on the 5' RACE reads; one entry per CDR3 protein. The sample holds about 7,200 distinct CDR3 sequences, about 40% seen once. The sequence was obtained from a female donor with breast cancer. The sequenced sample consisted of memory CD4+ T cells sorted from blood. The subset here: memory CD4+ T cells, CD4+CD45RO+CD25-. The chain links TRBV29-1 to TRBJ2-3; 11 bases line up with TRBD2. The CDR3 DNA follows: TGCAGCGCCGGGACTAGCGGACACAGAGATACGCAGTATTTT. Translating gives CSAGTSGHRDTQYF.